The sequence of this T cell receptor (beta chain) was determined in a study of blood T cell repertoires in COVID-19. Across the whole study: The study drew acute and convalescent COVID-19 samples from the United States, Italy and Spain. PBMCs, B-cell-depleted T cells, or T cells were the source of the cDNA or gDNA that made up the material.

The germline CDR1 and CDR2 sequences are SGHRS and YFSETQ. Germline trimming cut 3 bases from V and 10 bases from J; bases unmatched to any gene: 11. The CDR3 is 16 amino acids. A few counts support this clone. How the authors handled the data: Scientists estimated how many nucleated cells there were by amplifying reference gene primers. This table comes from immunoSEQ multiplex PCR, and its TCRdb copy is limited to in-frame clones, with some not included. Clone size and V and J calls were adopted from that table, with D and trimming inferred from the DNA. In the table there are fewer than 250,000 clones, roughly 86% of which are singletons.

V usage is TRBV5-1 and J usage is TRBJ2-1; 12 nucleotides agree with TRBD2. The TCR was taken from a woman aged 60 to 75 with acute or convalescent COVID-19. Sequencing was carried out using peripheral blood. The CDR3 region is CASSSPRLAGAREQFF. The DNA for the CDR3 is TGCGCCAGCAGCTCTCCTCGACTAGCGGGGGCCCGGGAGCAGTTCTTC.